This T cell receptor beta chain emerged from a study of early T cells in non-severe SARS-CoV-2 infection. Study at large: Chains were not paired, and sequencing was done on bulk RNA from unsorted whole blood.

Individual cDNA molecules received unique molecular identifiers. TCRdb independently ran MiXCR on the 5' RACE reads; one entry per CDR3 protein. This sample yields 50,000 to 65,000 distinct CDR3 sequences, of which 8.5% to 10% are seen a single time; approximately 15% belongs to the top ten. This CDR3 has 15 residues. CDR1 and CDR2 from the germline V gene are ENHRY and SYGVKD. Trimming removed 6 bases from V and 8 bases from J; junction bases left unmatched: 11. The table lists this clonotype with a few counts. Its antigen is undetermined. The study, taken as a whole, reports: Matching results from VDJdb favored anti-spike CD8 responses, leaving private and CD4 specificities undetected.

V is TRBV10-3 and J is TRBJ1-2; 11 nucleotides agree with TRBD1. The receptor's source is an adult who was a healthcare worker with PCR-confirmed SARS-CoV-2 infection or an uninfected control (not recorded which). The material sequenced was whole blood. The chain's CDR3 is CAISNPGQGARGYTF. The CDR3 DNA reads TGTGCCATCAGCAACCCTGGACAGGGGGCCCGGGGCTACACCTTC.